One sample yielded the 6 T cell receptor beta chains listed below, sequenced in a study of T cell repertoires in cytomegalovirus infection. TCRdb passed the reads through MiXCR, listing each CDR3 protein once. The sample contains around 450,000 distinct CDR3 sequences, approximately 31% of which appear only once. The sequenced sample consisted of PBMCs. These receptors all come from a human donor in good health (CMV status not recorded). Some clones in this sample may be carry-over from other donors' samples.

V gene TRBV18 combines with J gene TRBJ2-2; possible D gene TRBD1, 6 bases. Trimming removed 3 bases from V and 0 bases from J, with 14 bases in between. Looked up from germline, CDR1 is KGHSH and CDR2 is LQKENI. This CDR3 spans 17 amino acids. The CDR3 DNA sequence: TGTGCCAGCTCACCGCTCACAGGGCTCGCGAACACCGGGGAGCTGTTTTTT. Its protein is CASSPLTGLANTGELFF.

The V and J genes are TRBV5-6 and TRBJ2-3; 8 bases are a match to TRBD1. The V gene's germline CDR1 is SGHDT and CDR2 YYEEEE. V lost 7 bases, J lost 4 bases, and 11 bases stayed unmatched. This CDR3 has 15 residues. CDR3 residues: CASRSRTGLADTQYF. CDR3 DNA sequence: TGTGCCAGCCGCTCGAGGACAGGGTTGGCAGATACGCAGTATTTT.

This clonotype was counted between two and nine times. The chain has TRBV4-1 and TRBJ2-1, with D maybe TRBD2 (6 bases). CDR1 MGHRA and CDR2 YSYEKL come from the germline V gene. V lost 1 base, J lost 4 bases, and 11 bases lay in between. The CDR3 spans 15 residues. The CDR3 sequence: CASSQGEVPYNEQFF. The CDR3 DNA sequence: TGCGCCAGCAGCCAAGGGGAGGTACCATACAATGAGCAGTTCTTC.

This clonotype was found many times. V gene TRBV6-5 combines with J gene TRBJ2-7; 7 bases agree with TRBD1. The CDR3 runs to 13 residues. Germline CDR1 reads MNHEY; CDR2 reads SVGAGI. Trimming cost V 5 bases and J 3 bases; bases outside gene matches: 4. Written as DNA, the CDR3 is TGTGCCAGCAGTCCGGGACAGCTCTACGAGCAGTACTTC. Amino acids: CASSPGQLYEQYF.

V is TRBV11-2 and J is TRBJ1-5; 10 positions match TRBD1. The CDR3 sequence is 20 residues long. In germline, CDR1 is SGHAT, CDR2 FQNNGV. Germline trimming cut 0 bases from V and 3 bases from J; bases unmatched to any gene: 14. The CDR3 here is CASSLDTKRDRGRTNQPQHF. The CDR3 nucleotides are TGTGCCAGCAGCTTAGACACCAAACGGGACAGGGGACGCACCAATCAGCCCCAGCATTTT.

The chain carries TRBV10-3 and TRBJ1-1; the D gene is possibly TRBD1 (5 bases). V lost 10 bases and J 6 bases, leaving 15 bases between the germline ends. The CDR3 is made up of 12 amino acids. The germline V gene has CDR1 ENHRY and CDR2 SYGVKD. CDR3 protein: CANGGGIAEAFF. The DNA of the CDR3 is TGTGCCAATGGGGGAGGTATCGCTGAAGCTTTCTTT.